Listed here is a single TCR beta chain. The sample comes from a study of blood T cell repertoires in COVID-19. Looking at the study overall: Both acute and convalescent COVID-19 samples were obtained from the United States, Italy and Spain. From T cells, B-cell-depleted T cells, or PBMCs came the material, which was cDNA or gDNA.

Source study methods: Nucleated cell counts were estimated from reference gene primer amplification. TCRdb's copy holds only in-frame clones and misses some; the assay was immunoSEQ multiplex PCR. That table supplies the V and J calls and clone size; D and trimming were determined from the DNA. This sample has around 100,000 clones, with around four fifths found just once. V lost 4 bases, J lost 3 bases, and 11 bases lay in between. The germline CDR1 and CDR2 sequences are SGHRS and YFSETQ. CDR3 length: 14 amino acids. The rearrangement joins TRBV5-1 to TRBJ2-1; maybe TRBD2 (5 bases). Sample: peripheral blood. The sequence was obtained from a man aged 65 to 85 with acute or convalescent COVID-19. This CDR3 is CASSQSGNYNEQFF. CDR3 nucleotide sequence: TGCGCCAGCAGCCAAAGCGGAAACTACAATGAGCAGTTCTTC.